One T cell receptor (beta chain) is described in this entry. These data are taken from a study of blood T cell repertoires in COVID-19. Looking at the study overall: In each case, the material was cDNA or gDNA derived from T cells, B-cell-depleted T cells, or PBMCs.

In the original workflow: Estimated nucleated cell counts came from reference gene primer amplification. Sequencing used immunoSEQ multiplex PCR; TCRdb keeps in-frame clones, though not all of them. V and J calls and clone size are given by that table; D and trimming were obtained from the DNA. The data contain about 140,000 clones, around 79% of them seen just once; the ten biggest clones take up approximately 3.5%. Germline trimming cut 6 bases from V and 4 bases from J; bases unmatched to any gene: 6. This CDR3 region has 14 residues. The germline gives CDR1 LGHNA, CDR2 YNFKEQ. The sequenced sample was peripheral blood. The receptor comes from a man aged 55 to 70 with acute or convalescent COVID-19. The chain employs TRBV4-2 and TRBJ1-5, with 7 bases identical to TRBD1. The CDR3: CASSRGQANQPQHF. The CDR3 DNA follows: TGTGCCAGCAGTCGCGGACAGGCTAATCAGCCCCAGCATTTT.